Listed here is a single T cell receptor (beta chain). Sequencing used immunoSEQ multiplex PCR; TCRdb keeps in-frame clones, though not all of them. The sample records approximately 80,000 clones, roughly nine tenths being singletons. These data are taken from a study of radiation and T cells in renal cell carcinoma. The time point denotes: blood 4 weeks post-SBRT, at nephrectomy. Documented treatment: 15 Gy SBRT to primary tumor, nephrectomy 4 weeks later. Blood was sampled at baseline, 2 weeks and 4 weeks after SBRT. The TCR comes from a woman in her seventies with renal cell carcinoma. The sample in question was blood, obtained from a patient whose treatment included radiotherapy and nephrectomy.

Here the CDR3 DNA reads TGCGCCAGCAGCTTGACAGGTTCTAACACCATATATTTT. Encoded protein: CASSLTGSNTIYF. The chain carries TRBV5-1 and TRBJ1-3, with TRBD1 as a possible D gene (5 bases). This CDR3 contains 13 residues. Germline-derived CDR1 and CDR2 are SGHRS and YFSETQ. The V end lost 1 base, the J end lost 7 bases, and 9 bases lay between the germline ends.